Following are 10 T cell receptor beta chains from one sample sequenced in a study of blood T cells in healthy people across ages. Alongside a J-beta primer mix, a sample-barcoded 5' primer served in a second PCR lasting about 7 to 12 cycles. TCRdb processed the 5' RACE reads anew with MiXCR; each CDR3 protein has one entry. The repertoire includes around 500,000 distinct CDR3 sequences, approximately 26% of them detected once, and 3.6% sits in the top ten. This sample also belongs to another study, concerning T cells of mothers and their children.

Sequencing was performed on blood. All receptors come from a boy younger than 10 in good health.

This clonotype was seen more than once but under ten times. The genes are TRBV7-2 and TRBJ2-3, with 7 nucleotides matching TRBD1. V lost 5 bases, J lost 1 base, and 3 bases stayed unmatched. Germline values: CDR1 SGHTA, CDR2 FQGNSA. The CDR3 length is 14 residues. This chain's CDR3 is CASSRQGGTDTQYF. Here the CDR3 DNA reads TGTGCCAGCAGCAGACAGGGTGGCACAGATACGCAGTATTTT. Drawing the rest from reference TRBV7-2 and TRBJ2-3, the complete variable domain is GAGVSQSPSNKVTEKGKDVELRCDPISGHTALYWYRQSLGQGLEFLIYFQGNSAPDKSGLPSDRFSAERTGGSVSTLTIQRTQQEDSAVYLCASSRQGGTDTQYFGPGTRLTVL.

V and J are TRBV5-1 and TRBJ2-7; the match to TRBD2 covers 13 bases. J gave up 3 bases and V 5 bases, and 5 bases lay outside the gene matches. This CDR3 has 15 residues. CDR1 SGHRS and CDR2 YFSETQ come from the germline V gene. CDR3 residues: CASRRTSGGNYEQYF. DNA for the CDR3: TGCGCCAGCAGAAGGACTAGCGGGGGCAACTACGAGCAGTACTTC.

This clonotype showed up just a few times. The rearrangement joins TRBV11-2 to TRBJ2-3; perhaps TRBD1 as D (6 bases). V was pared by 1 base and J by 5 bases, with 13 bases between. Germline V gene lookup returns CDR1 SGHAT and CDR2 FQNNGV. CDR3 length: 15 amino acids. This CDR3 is CASSLGGRGVDTQYF. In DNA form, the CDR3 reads TGTGCCAGCAGCTTAGGGGGGCGAGGGGTAGATACGCAGTATTTT.

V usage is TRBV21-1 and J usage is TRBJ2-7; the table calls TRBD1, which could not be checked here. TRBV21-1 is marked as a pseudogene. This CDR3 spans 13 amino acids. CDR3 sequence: CARDGGVSYEQYF. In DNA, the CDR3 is TGTGCCAGGGACGGGGGGGTTTCCTACGAGCAGTACTTC.

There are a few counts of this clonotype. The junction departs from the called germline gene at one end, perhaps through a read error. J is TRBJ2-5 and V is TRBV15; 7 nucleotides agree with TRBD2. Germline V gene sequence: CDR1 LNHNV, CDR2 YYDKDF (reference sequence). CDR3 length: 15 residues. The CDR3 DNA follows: TGTGCCACCCGCAGAGACGTTCGGGCGGGAGTGGCCCAGTACTTC. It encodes CATRRDVRAGVAQYF.

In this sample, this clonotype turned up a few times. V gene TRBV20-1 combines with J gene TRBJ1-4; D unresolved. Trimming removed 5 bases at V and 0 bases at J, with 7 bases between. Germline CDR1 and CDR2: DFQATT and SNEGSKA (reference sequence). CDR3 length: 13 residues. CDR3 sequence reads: CSAPSSTNEKLFF. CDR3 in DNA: TGCAGTGCTCCCTCTTCAACTAATGAAAAACTGTTTTTT.

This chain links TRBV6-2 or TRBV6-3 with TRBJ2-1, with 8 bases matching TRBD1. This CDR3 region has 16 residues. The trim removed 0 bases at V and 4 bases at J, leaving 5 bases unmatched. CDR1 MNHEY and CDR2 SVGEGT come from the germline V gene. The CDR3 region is CASSYSLQGVYNEQFF. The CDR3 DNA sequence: TGTGCCAGCAGTTACTCGTTACAGGGGGTGTACAATGAGCAGTTCTTC.

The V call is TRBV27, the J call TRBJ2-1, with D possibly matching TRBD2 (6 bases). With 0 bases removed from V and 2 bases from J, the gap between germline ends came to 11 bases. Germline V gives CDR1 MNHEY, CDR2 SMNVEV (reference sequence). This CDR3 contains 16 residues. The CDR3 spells CASSLSPRGTYNEQFF. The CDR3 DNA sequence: TGTGCCAGCAGTTTATCCCCACGGGGGACCTACAATGAGCAGTTCTTC.

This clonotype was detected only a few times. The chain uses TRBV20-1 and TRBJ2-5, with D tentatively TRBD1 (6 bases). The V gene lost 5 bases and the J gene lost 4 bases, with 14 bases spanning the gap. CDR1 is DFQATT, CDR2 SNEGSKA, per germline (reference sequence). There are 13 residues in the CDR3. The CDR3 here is CSAHTGIVETQYF. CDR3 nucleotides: TGCAGTGCTCACACAGGGATTGTAGAGACCCAGTACTTC.

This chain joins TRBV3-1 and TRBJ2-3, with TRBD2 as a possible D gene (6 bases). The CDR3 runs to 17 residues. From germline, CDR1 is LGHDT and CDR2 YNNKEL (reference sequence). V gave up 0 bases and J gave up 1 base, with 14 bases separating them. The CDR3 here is CASSQELSASGTDTQYF. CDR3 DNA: TGTGCCAGCAGCCAAGAACTTTCCGCTAGCGGCACAGATACGCAGTATTTT.